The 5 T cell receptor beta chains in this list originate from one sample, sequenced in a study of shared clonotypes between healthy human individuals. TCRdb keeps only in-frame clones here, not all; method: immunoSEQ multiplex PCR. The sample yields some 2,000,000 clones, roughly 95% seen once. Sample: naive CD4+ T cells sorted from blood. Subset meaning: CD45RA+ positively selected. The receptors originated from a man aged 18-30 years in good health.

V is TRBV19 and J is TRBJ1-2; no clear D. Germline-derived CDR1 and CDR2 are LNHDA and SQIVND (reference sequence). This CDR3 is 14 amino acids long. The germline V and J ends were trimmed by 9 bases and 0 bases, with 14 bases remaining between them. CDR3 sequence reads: CASAAGSTNYGYTF. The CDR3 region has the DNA TGTGCCAGCGCAGCAGGCAGTACTAACTATGGCTACACCTTC.

CDR3 DNA sequence: TGTGCCAGCGAAAGACAGGGGAAGGAGGGCTACACCTTC. Translation gives CASERQGKEGYTF. J is TRBJ1-2 and V is TRBV19; 8 bases map to TRBD1. Germline-derived CDR1 and CDR2 are LNHDA and SQIVND (reference sequence). V dropped 9 bases and J dropped 8; count of bases not matched to a gene: 11. This CDR3 is built from 13 residues.

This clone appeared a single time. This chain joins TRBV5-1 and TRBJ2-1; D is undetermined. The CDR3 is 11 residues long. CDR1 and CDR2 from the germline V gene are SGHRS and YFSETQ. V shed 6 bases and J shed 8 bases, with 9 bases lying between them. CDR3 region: CASMGLDEQFF. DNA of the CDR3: TGCGCCAGCATGGGCTTGGATGAGCAGTTCTTC. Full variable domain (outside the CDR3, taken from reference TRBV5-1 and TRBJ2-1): KAGVTQTPRYLIKTRGQQVTLSCSPISGHRSVSWYQQTPGQGLQFLFEYFSETQRNKGNFPGRFSGRQFSNSRSEMNVSTLELGDSALYLCASMGLDEQFFGPGTRLTVL.

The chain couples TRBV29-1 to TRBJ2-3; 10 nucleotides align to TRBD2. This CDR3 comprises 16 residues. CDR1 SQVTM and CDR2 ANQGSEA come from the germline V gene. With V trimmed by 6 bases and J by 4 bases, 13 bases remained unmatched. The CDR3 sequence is CSVPGLAGVRSDTQYF. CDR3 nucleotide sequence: TGCAGCGTCCCCGGGCTAGCGGGGGTTCGTTCAGATACGCAGTATTTT.

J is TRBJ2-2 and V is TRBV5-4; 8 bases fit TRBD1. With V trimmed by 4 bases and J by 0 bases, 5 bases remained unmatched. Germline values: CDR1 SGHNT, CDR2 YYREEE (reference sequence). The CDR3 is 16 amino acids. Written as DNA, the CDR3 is TGTGCCAGCAGCATTACAGGGGGTTCGAACACCGGGGAGCTGTTTTTT. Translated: CASSITGGSNTGELFF.